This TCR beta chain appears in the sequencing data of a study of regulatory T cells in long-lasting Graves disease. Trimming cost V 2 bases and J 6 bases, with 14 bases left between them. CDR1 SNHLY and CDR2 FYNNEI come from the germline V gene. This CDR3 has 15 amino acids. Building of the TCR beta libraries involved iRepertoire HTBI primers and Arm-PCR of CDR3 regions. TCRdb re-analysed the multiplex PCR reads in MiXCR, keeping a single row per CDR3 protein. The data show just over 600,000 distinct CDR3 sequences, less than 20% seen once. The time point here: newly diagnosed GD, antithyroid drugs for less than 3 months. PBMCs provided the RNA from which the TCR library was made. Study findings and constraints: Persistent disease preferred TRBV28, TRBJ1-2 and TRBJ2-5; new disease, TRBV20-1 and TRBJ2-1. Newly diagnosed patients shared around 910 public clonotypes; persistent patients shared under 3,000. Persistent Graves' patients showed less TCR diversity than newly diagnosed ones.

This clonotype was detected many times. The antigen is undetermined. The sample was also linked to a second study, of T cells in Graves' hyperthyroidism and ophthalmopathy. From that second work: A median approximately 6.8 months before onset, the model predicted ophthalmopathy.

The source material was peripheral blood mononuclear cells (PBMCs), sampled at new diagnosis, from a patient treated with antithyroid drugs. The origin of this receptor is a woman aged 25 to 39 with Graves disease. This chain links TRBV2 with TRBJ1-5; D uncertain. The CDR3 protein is CASSERRAAGQPQHF. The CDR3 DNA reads TGTGCCAGCAGTGAACGAAGGGCAGCGGGTCAGCCCCAGCATTTT.